Described below is a single T cell receptor (beta chain) sequence and its context. Its antigen is unknown. The data are from a study of Ad26.COV2.S vaccination and SARS-CoV-2 variants. V lost 7 bases, J lost 6 bases, and 21 bases lay in between. The CDR3 has 15 amino acids. The germline V gene encodes CDR1 MDHEN and CDR2 SYDVKM. Study findings and constraints: Similar non-spike TCR breadth was seen in vaccine and placebo recipients. Measures of TCR breadth and depth may have fallen short of total T cell responses. Responses of spike-specific T cells (both CD8+ and CD4+) reportedly showed substantial breadth after vaccination. Placebo recipients trailed vaccine recipients in spike-specific TCR breadth.

Assay used: immunoSEQ multiplex PCR; TCRdb lists only in-frame clones, some missing. The table includes 150,000 to 200,000 clones, 87% detected once. The V call is TRBV28, the J call TRBJ1-2, with D possibly TRBD1 on 5 matching bases. This specimen was peripheral blood, taken after recovery from COVID-19. The TCR originated in a human donor who had recovered from COVID-19. The CDR3 sequence is CASTSVGGGSHGYTF. DNA for the CDR3: TGTGCCAGCACTTCCGTTGGGGGGGGGTCCCATGGCTACACCTTC.